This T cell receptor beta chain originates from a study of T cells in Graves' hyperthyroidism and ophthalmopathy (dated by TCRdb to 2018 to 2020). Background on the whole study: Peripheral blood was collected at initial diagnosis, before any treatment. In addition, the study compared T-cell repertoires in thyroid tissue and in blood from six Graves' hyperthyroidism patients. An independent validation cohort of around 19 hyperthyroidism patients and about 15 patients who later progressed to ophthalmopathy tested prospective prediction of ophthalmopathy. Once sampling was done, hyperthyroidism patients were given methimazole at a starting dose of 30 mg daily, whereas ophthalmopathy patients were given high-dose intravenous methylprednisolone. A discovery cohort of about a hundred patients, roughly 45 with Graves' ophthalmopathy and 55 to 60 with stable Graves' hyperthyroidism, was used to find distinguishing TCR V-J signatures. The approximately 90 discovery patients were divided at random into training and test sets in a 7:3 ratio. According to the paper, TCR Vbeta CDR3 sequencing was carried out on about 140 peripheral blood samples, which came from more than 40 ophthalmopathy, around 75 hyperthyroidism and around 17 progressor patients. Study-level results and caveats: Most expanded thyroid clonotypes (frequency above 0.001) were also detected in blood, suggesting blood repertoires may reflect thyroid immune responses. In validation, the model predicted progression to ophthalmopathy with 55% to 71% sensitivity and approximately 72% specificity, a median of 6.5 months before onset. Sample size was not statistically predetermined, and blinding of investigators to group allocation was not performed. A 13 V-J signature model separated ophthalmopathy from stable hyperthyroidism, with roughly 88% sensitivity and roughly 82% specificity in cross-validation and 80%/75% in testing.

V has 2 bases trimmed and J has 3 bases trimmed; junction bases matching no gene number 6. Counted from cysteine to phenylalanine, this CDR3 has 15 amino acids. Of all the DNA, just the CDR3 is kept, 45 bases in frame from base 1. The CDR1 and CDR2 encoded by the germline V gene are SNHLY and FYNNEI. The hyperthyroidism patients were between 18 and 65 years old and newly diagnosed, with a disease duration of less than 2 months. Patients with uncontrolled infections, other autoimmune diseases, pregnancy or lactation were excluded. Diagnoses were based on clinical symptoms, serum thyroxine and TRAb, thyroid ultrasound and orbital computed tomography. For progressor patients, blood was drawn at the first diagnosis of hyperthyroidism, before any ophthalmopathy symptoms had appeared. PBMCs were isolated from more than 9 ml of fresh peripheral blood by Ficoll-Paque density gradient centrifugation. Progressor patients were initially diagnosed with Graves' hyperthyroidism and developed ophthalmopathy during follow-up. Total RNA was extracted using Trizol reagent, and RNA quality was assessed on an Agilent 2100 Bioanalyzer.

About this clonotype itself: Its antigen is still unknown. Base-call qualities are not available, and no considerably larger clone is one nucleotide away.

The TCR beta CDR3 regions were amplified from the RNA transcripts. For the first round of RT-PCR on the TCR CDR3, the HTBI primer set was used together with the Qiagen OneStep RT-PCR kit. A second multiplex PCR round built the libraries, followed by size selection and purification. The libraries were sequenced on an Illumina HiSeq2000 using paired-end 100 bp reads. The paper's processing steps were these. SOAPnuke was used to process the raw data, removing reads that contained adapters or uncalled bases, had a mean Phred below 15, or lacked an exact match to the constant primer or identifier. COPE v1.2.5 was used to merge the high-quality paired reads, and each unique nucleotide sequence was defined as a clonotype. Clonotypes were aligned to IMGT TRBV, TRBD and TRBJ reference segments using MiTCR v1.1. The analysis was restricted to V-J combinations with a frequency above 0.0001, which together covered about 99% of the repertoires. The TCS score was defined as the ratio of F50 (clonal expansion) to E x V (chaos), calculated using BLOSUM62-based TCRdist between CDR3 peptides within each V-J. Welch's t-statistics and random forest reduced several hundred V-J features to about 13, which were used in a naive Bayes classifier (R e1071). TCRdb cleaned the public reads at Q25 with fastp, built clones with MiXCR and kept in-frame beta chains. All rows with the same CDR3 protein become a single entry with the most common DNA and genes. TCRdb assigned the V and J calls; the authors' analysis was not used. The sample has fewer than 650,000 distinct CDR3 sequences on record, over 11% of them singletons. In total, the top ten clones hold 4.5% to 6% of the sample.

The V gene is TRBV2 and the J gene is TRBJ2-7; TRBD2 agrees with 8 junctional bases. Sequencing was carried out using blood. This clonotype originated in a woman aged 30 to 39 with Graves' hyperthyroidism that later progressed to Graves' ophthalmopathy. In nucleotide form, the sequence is TGTGCCAGCAGTGAATCTAGCGGGTTGCACTACGAGCAGTACTTC. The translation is CASSESSGLHYEQYF. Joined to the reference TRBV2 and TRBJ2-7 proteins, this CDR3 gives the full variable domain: EPEVTQTPSHQVTQMGQEVILRCVPISNHLYFYWYRQILGQKVEFLVSFYNNEISEKSEIFDDQFSVERPDGSNFTLKIRSTKLEDSAMYFCASSESSGLHYEQYFGPGTRLTVT.